These 26 T cell receptor beta chains were sequenced from one sample in a study of blood T cell repertoires in COVID-19. Generated by immunoSEQ multiplex PCR, the TCRdb table keeps only in-frame clones and is missing some. The sample holds 250,000 to 400,000 clones; roughly 90% are singletons and the top ten take roughly 5.2%. The sequenced sample consisted of PBMCs or T cells enriched from blood (not recorded which). The receptors here all came from a man aged 55 to 70 who had recovered from COVID-19.

The chain joins TRBV7-9 to TRBJ2-7; a possible D gene is TRBD2 (6 bases). Germline V gives CDR1 SEHNR, CDR2 FQNEAQ (reference sequence). This CDR3 contains 15 residues. V was cut by 0 bases and J by 6 bases, with 15 bases left in between. The CDR3 nucleotides are TGTGCCAGCAGCTTAGCGGAGGGCAGGGTAGGCGAGCAGTACTTC. Its protein is CASSLAEGRVGEQYF.

The rearrangement joins TRBV24-1 to TRBJ1-2; D might be TRBD1 (6 bases). The CDR3 is made up of 16 amino acids. V lost 2 bases and J 1 base, leaving 13 bases between the germline ends. CDR1 and CDR2 from the germline V gene are KGHDR and SFDVKD. This chain's CDR3 is CATSDSRQAFNYGYTF. CDR3 nucleotide sequence: TGTGCCACCAGTGATTCACGACAGGCGTTTAACTATGGCTACACCTTC.

The CDR3 region is CASSETQTSESTDTQYF. The CDR3 nucleotides are TGTGCCAGCAGTGAGACGCAGACTAGCGAAAGCACAGATACGCAGTATTTT. This chain uses TRBV2 with TRBJ2-3; 8 positions agree with TRBD2. This CDR3 has 17 residues. V trimming: 3 bases; J trimming: 0 bases; junction bases outside the gene matches: 8. Germline CDR1 is SNHLY and CDR2 is FYNNEI.

Only a few counts were recorded for this clone. The chain combines TRBV5-1 with TRBJ2-7, with 9 nucleotides matching TRBD1. Germline V lookup: CDR1 SGHRS, CDR2 YFSETQ. The CDR3 consists of 13 residues. V shed 4 bases, J shed 5 bases, and the junction held 4 bases outside the gene matches. The CDR3 DNA reads as TGCGCCAGCAGCAACCGGGACAGGGACGAGCAGTACTTC. Its protein product is CASSNRDRDEQYF.

The chain recombines TRBV28 with TRBJ1-2; tentative D call: TRBD1 (5 bases). Trimming pared 2 bases from V and 8 bases from J, leaving 15 bases between. The germline gives CDR1 MDHEN, CDR2 SYDVKM. The CDR3 has 14 amino acids. The CDR3 DNA sequence: TGTGCCAGCAGTTTAGTTCAGGTCACAGGAGGCTACACCTTC. Its translation: CASSLVQVTGGYTF.

The J gene is TRBJ1-5, the V gene TRBV4-1, with TRBD1 matching over 8 bases. With 2 bases clipped from V and 5 bases from J, the junction kept 5 bases outside the gene matches. This CDR3 spans 15 amino acids. Germline V lookup: CDR1 MGHRA, CDR2 YSYEKL. The DNA of the CDR3 is TGCGCCAGCAGCCAATCAGGGGGCGGGTATCAGCCCCAGCATTTT. Translated: CASSQSGGGYQPQHF.

V and J are TRBV28 and TRBJ2-7; 8 bases align to TRBD1. Trimming cost V 3 bases and J 0 bases; bases outside gene matches: 10. The germline V gene encodes CDR1 MDHEN and CDR2 SYDVKM. The length of the CDR3 is 17 residues. This CDR3 reads CASSLKIGTGNSYEQYF. CDR3 sequence (DNA): TGTGCCAGCAGTTTGAAAATCGGGACAGGCAACTCCTACGAGCAGTACTTC.

This chain links TRBV19 with TRBJ2-1; 13 nucleotides align to TRBD2. Germline CDR1 is LNHDA and CDR2 is SQIVND (reference sequence). Losses at the gene ends were 8 bases for V and 6 bases for J; bases not matched to a gene: 4. This CDR3 spans 14 amino acids. CDR3 sequence: CASGLAGAGNEQFF. DNA of the CDR3: TGTGCCAGTGGACTAGCGGGAGCAGGCAATGAGCAGTTCTTC.

The chain carries TRBV28 and TRBJ1-5, with a possible D match to TRBD1 (6 bases). Germline V gene data show CDR1 as MDHEN and CDR2 as SYDVKM. The CDR3 totals 17 residues. Trimming removed 2 bases from V and 0 bases from J, with 14 bases in between. CDR3: CASSLRPGAYSNQPQHF. CDR3 nucleotides: TGTGCCAGCAGTTTACGGCCAGGGGCTTATAGCAATCAGCCCCAGCATTTT. Together with reference TRBV28 and TRBJ1-5, the CDR3 gives the full variable domain: DVKVTQSSRYLVKRTGEKVFLECVQDMDHENMFWYRQDPGLGLRLIYFSYDVKMKEKGDIPEGYSVSREKKERFSLILESASTNQTSMYLCASSLRPGAYSNQPQHFGDGTRLSIL.

The chain is built from TRBV30 and TRBJ2-6; D is perhaps TRBD1 (5 bases). Germline V lookup: CDR1 GTSNPN, CDR2 SVGIG (reference sequence). CDR3 length equals 15 residues. The V gene lost 2 bases and the J gene lost 0 bases, with 8 bases spanning the gap. In DNA form, the CDR3 reads TGTGCCTGGAGTAGGGGCCTCTCTGGGGCCAACGTCCTGACTTTC. This encodes CAWSRGLSGANVLTF.

The chain joins TRBV7-9 to TRBJ1-1; TRBD1 agrees at 8 bases. The CDR3 sequence is 17 residues long. The germline CDR1 and CDR2 sequences are SEHNR and FQNEAQ (reference sequence). Trimming at V came to 3 bases and at J to 5 bases, leaving 14 bases not matched to a gene. The CDR3, as DNA: TGTGCCAGCAGCTTTAAAATTGGACAGGGCAGTAGTACTGAAGCTTTCTTT. It yields the protein CASSFKIGQGSSTEAFF.

The chain combines TRBV29-1 with TRBJ2-2; maybe TRBD1 (8 bases). Germline V CDR1 and CDR2: SQVTM, ANQGSEA. The V gene lost 8 bases and the J gene lost 2 bases, with 18 bases spanning the gap. This CDR3 has 15 residues. CDR3 protein: CSIKRDRINTGELFF. The CDR3 DNA reads TGCAGCATTAAGCGGGACAGGATTAACACCGGGGAGCTGTTTTTT.

DNA of the CDR3: TGTGCCAGTAGTATAGACAGGGATATTTCTAGGGGCTACACCTTC. It yields the protein CASSIDRDISRGYTF. The rearrangement links TRBV19 to TRBJ1-2, with D perhaps matching TRBD1 (5 bases). Germline CDR1 reads LNHDA; CDR2 reads SQIVND (reference sequence). The CDR3 runs to 15 residues. Trimming removed 0 bases from V and 8 bases from J, with 16 bases in between.

The chain is built from TRBV28 and TRBJ2-7, with 9 bases identical to TRBD1. The CDR3 runs to 14 residues. After removal of 6 bases from V and 5 bases from J, the junction contained 8 bases not matched to a gene. Germline CDR1 MDHEN, CDR2 SYDVKM. The CDR3 region is CASRPQGAFHEQYF. The CDR3 DNA sequence: TGTGCCAGCAGGCCACAGGGGGCGTTCCACGAGCAGTACTTC.

The table lists this clone with a few counts. CDR3 sequence reads: CASSLSGRTSGPTGGTGELFF. CDR3 nucleotides: TGTGCCAGCAGCTTATCTGGGAGGACTAGCGGGCCGACGGGTGGAACCGGGGAGCTGTTTTTT. The gene calls are TRBV7-3 and TRBJ2-2, with TRBD2 identical over 11 bases. The V and J ends lost 2 bases and 5 bases, in that order; junction bases with no gene match: 19. CDR1 is SGHTA and CDR2 is FQGTGA in the germline V gene. This CDR3 region has 21 residues.

This chain links TRBV7-2 with TRBJ1-5; D unclear. The CDR3 length is 15 residues. Trimming took off 2 bases at V and 6 bases at J, with 14 bases between the two ends. Germline V gene data show CDR1 as SGHTA and CDR2 as FQGNSA. In DNA, the CDR3 is TGTGCCAGCAGCTTATTCTCGGAGGTTCCTCAGCCCCAGCATTTT. Residues: CASSLFSEVPQPQHF.

J is TRBJ2-1 and V is TRBV11-3; 9 bases match TRBD2. J gave up 4 bases and V 3 bases, and 4 bases lay outside the gene matches. This CDR3 spans 15 amino acids. Germline V gives CDR1 SGHNT, CDR2 YENEEA. The CDR3 protein is CASSFGAGGYNEQFF. The CDR3, as DNA: TGTGCCAGCAGCTTCGGAGCGGGAGGTTACAATGAGCAGTTCTTC. Supplemented by reference TRBV11-3 and TRBJ2-1, the full variable domain reads EAGVVQSPRYKIIEKKQPVAFWCNPISGHNTLYWYLQNLGQGPELLIRYENEEAVDDSQLPKDRFSAERLKGVDSTLKIQPAELGDSAVYLCASSFGAGGYNEQFFGPGTRLTVL.

The V call is TRBV23-1, the J call TRBJ2-7; 12 nucleotides line up with TRBD1. TRBV23-1 is annotated as an ORF whose role is uncertain. The trim removed 11 bases at V and 6 bases at J, leaving 11 bases unmatched. This CDR3 comprises 14 residues. The CDR3, as DNA: TGCGCCGGGGGACAGGGGGCGATTACTTCCGAGCAGTACTTC. It codes for CAGGQGAITSEQYF.

This clone was observed a few times. The J gene is TRBJ2-1, the V gene TRBV21-1; the D call TRBD2 from the table was never checked on the DNA. TRBV21-1 corresponds to a pseudogene. The CDR3 consists of 17 residues. The CDR3 DNA follows: TGTGCCAGCAGCAAGAGGCATGGAGCGGGAGGAATTGATGAGCAGTTCTTC. This sequence encodes CASSKRHGAGGIDEQFF.

With respect to this clone: In the same sample, other DNA sequences code for this CDR3. The rearrangement links TRBV7-9 to TRBJ1-2, with D tentatively TRBD1 (5 bases). CDR1 and CDR2 (germline): SEHNR, FQNEAQ (reference sequence). The CDR3 runs to 12 residues. V lost 5 bases and J lost 4, with 8 bases in between. The CDR3 here is CASSPDSYGYTF. The CDR3 region has the DNA TGTGCCAGCAGCCCCGACAGCTATGGCTACACCTTC.

This clone has just one count. Here the CDR3 reads CASSLQGARSGANVLTF. The CDR3 DNA is TGCGCCAGCAGCTTACAGGGGGCGAGGTCTGGGGCCAACGTCCTGACTTTC. This chain joins TRBV5-1 and TRBJ2-6; 9 bases align to TRBD1. CDR1 and CDR2 (germline): SGHRS, YFSETQ. J lost 1 base, V lost 2 bases, and 4 bases had no gene match. The CDR3 consists of 17 residues.

The chain carries TRBV7-9 and TRBJ1-5; possibly TRBD1 for D (6 bases). This CDR3 comprises 12 residues. The ends were cut back, 3 bases at V and 9 bases at J, with 9 bases in the middle. The germline gives CDR1 SEHNR, CDR2 FQNEAQ (reference sequence). The CDR3 protein is CASSFGQLPQHF. CDR3 bases: TGTGCCAGCAGCTTTGGACAGCTGCCCCAGCATTTT.

V usage is TRBV28 and J usage is TRBJ2-7, with D perhaps matching TRBD1 (6 bases). Trimming took 5 bases from V and 4 from J, leaving 15 bases between them. The V gene's germline CDR1 is MDHEN and CDR2 SYDVKM. This CDR3 contains 14 residues. The CDR3 DNA is TGTGCCAGCAGTAACGACTTGGGGGCTTACGAGCAGTACTTC. As protein: CASSNDLGAYEQYF.

This chain joins TRBV15 and TRBJ1-5, with D maybe TRBD1 (5 bases). Germline V gene lookup returns CDR1 LNHNV and CDR2 YYDKDF (reference sequence). The CDR3 covers 16 residues. V dropped 0 bases and J dropped 7 bases, with 16 bases sitting between them. The DNA for the CDR3 is TGTGCCACCAGCAGAGATCCCCGGCAGGGAAGGCAGCCCCAGCATTTT. Amino acid sequence: CATSRDPRQGRQPQHF.

The V and J genes are TRBV4-3 and TRBJ2-7, with D tentatively TRBD1 (5 bases). This CDR3 is 14 amino acids long. CDR1 is LGHNA, CDR2 YSLEER, per germline. With 1 base removed from V and 3 bases from J, the gap between germline ends came to 10 bases. CDR3 nucleotides: TGCGCCAGCAGCCAAGCTTTGGGGCTCTACGAGCAGTACTTC. This gives the protein CASSQALGLYEQYF.

The CDR3 DNA reads TGTGCCAGCAGCCACGGGGCGCTAGCGGGAAACTACGAGCAGTACTTC. Translation gives CASSHGALAGNYEQYF. The chain recombines TRBV5-8 with TRBJ2-7, with 9 bases that match TRBD2. Germline-derived CDR1 and CDR2 are SGHTS and YDEGEE. V lost 4 bases, J lost 3 bases, and 11 bases stayed unmatched. This CDR3 has 16 residues.